The 9 T cell receptor beta chains in this list originate from one sample, sequenced in a study of T cell repertoires in cytomegalovirus infection. TCRdb ran MiXCR on the reads and lists one entry per CDR3 protein. This sample has under 500,000 distinct CDR3 sequences; 40% to 50% occur once, and the top ten carry around two fifths. Their antigens remain unidentified. The sequencing here drew on cultured PBMCs, taken from culture after CMV antigen stimulation. The receptors derive from a human donor in good health (CMV status not recorded). Some clones in this sample may be carry-over from other donors' samples.

The gene calls are TRBV27 and TRBJ2-5, with D maybe TRBD1 (6 bases). Trimming pared 5 bases from V and 6 bases from J, leaving 25 bases between. Germline lookup yields CDR1 MNHEY and CDR2 SMNVEV (reference sequence). CDR3 length: 17 residues. The CDR3, as DNA: TGTGCCAGCAGTCCCAGGGGCCGCAACACCCCTCAACAGACCCAGTACTTC. Encoded protein: CASSPRGRNTPQQTQYF.

This chain links TRBV11-1 with TRBJ1-6; TRBD1 agrees at 7 bases. The V gene end was trimmed by 5 bases and the J gene end by 0 bases; junction bases not matched to a gene: 7. The CDR3 totals 17 residues. The germline V gene has CDR1 SGHAT and CDR2 FQDESV (reference sequence). CDR3 in amino acids: CASSPQDRSSYNSPLHF. The CDR3 bases are TGTGCCAGCAGCCCACAGGACAGGAGCTCCTATAATTCACCCCTCCACTTT.

This rearrangement joins TRBV5-5 to TRBJ2-3; either TRBD1 or TRBD2 may fit D (5 bases each). V was trimmed by 4 bases and J by 5 bases, leaving 17 bases between them. Germline V gene sequence: CDR1 SGHKS, CDR2 YYEKEE (reference sequence). The CDR3 spans 15 residues. DNA of the CDR3: TGTGCCAGCAGCCCCCGGGGACGAACCGTAGATACGCAGTATTTT. Its protein product is CASSPRGRTVDTQYF.

This clonotype was counted a single time. The rearrangement uses TRBV6-6 and TRBJ2-2; a possible D gene is TRBD2 (6 bases). Per the germline V gene, CDR1 is MNHNY and CDR2 is SVGAGI (reference sequence). V lost 7 bases to trimming and J lost 3 bases, with 18 bases between them. The CDR3 totals 16 residues. The CDR3 DNA reads as TGTGCCAGCAACCACCAGCGGGCTAGCGACACCGGGGAGCTGTTTTTT. Translation: CASNHQRASDTGELFF.

The rearrangement links TRBV7-2 to TRBJ2-3; 11 bases fit TRBD2. This CDR3 comprises 16 residues. Trimming took 5 bases from V and 3 from J; bases not matched to a gene: 7. Germline V gene sequence: CDR1 SGHTA, CDR2 FQGNSA. The CDR3 DNA reads as TGTGCCAGCAGCCGAACCTTAGCGGGGGGGACAGATACGCAGTATTTT. It translates to CASSRTLAGGTDTQYF.

This chain connects TRBV12-3 or TRBV12-4 to TRBJ1-6; TRBD1 might be the D (5 bases). The CDR3 covers 15 residues. The V gene lost 3 bases and the J gene lost 7 bases, with 13 bases spanning the gap. CDR3: CASSFSQGVNSPLHF. The CDR3 nucleotides read TGTGCCAGCAGTTTTAGTCAGGGTGTCAATTCACCCCTCCACTTT.

The chain combines TRBV10-3 with TRBJ2-6; D is unclear. The germline V gene encodes CDR1 ENHRY and CDR2 SYGVKD. CDR3 length equals 20 residues. V dropped 3 bases and J dropped 1 base, with 22 bases sitting between them. The CDR3 here is CAISEDLDARGSSGANVLTF. CDR3 DNA: TGTGCCATCAGTGAAGATCTGGACGCCCGTGGTAGTTCTGGGGCCAACGTCCTGACTTTC.

This clonotype was detected only a few times. V is TRBV6-1 and J is TRBJ2-7, with D unresolved. CDR3 length: 14 residues. Germline CDR1 reads MNHNS; CDR2 reads SASEGT. V was trimmed by 4 bases and J by 0 bases, leaving 10 bases between them. CDR3 loop: CASSAPGLSYEQYF. As DNA, the CDR3 is TGTGCCAGCAGTGCTCCGGGCCTCTCCTACGAGCAGTACTTC.

The genes are TRBV3-1 and TRBJ2-1; 7 nucleotides line up with TRBD2. Germline lookup yields CDR1 LGHDT and CDR2 YNNKEL (reference sequence). The CDR3 loop spans 13 amino acids. Trimming cost V 8 bases and J 6 bases; bases outside gene matches: 7. The CDR3 spells CASDGGYPNEQFF. For the CDR3, the DNA is TGTGCCAGCGACGGGGGGTATCCCAATGAGCAGTTCTTC.